The clone carrying this T cell receptor beta chain occurred a few times. Its antigen is not known. This specimen belongs to a study of T cells in Graves' hyperthyroidism and ophthalmopathy. Whole-study findings and limits: Researchers found most expanded thyroid clonotypes above 0.001 in blood as well. A model of 13 V-J pairs discriminated ophthalmopathy from stable hyperthyroidism.

V was clipped by 3 bases and J by 0 bases, with 12 bases between them. The V gene's germline CDR1 is GTSNPN and CDR2 SVGIG (reference sequence). CDR3 length equals 14 residues. Clinicians diagnosed patients from clinical symptoms, serum thyroxine and TRAb, thyroid ultrasound and orbital computed tomography. Amplified regions were TCR beta CDR3 sequences from RNA transcripts. HTBI primers were employed in a first-round RT-PCR of the TCR CDR3. TCRdb re-called the multiplex PCR reads with MiXCR, one entry per CDR3 protein. The sample shows around 690,000 distinct CDR3 sequences, roughly 17% of them seen only once.

The chain has TRBV30 and TRBJ2-7; D is ambiguous. The TCR was taken from a man aged 50 to 59 with Graves' hyperthyroidism. Sequenced input: blood. The CDR3 is CAWRPYPSSYEQYF. CDR3 in DNA: TGTGCCTGGAGGCCGTATCCGAGCTCCTACGAGCAGTACTTC.